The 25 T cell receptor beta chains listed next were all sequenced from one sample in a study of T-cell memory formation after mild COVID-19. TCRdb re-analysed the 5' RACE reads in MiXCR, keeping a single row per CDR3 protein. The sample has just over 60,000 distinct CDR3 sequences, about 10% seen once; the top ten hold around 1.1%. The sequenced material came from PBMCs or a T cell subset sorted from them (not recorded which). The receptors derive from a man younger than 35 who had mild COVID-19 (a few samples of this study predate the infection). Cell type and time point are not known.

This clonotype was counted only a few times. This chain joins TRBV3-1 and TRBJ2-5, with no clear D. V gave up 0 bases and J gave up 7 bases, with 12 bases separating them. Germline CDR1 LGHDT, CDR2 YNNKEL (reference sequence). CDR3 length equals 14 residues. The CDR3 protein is CASSQEGRTGTQYF. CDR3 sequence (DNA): TGTGCCAGCAGCCAAGAGGGCCGAACGGGGACCCAGTACTTC.

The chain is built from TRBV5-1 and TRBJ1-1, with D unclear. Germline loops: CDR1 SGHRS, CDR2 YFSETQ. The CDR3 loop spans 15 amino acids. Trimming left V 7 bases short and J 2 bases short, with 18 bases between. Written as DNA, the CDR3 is TGCGCCAGCCGTCAAACCGTGGGAGGAAACACTGAAGCTTTCTTT. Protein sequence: CASRQTVGGNTEAFF.

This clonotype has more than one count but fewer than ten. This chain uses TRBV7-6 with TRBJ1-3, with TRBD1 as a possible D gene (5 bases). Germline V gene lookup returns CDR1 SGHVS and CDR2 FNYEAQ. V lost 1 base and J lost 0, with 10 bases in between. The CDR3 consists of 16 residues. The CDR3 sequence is CASSLGAGHSGNTIYF. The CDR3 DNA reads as TGTGCCAGCAGCTTAGGAGCGGGGCACTCTGGAAACACCATATATTTT.

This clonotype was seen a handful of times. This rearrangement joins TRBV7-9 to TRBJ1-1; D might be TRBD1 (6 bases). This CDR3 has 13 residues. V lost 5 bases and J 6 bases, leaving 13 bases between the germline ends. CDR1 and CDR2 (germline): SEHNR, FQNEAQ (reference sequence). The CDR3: CASSPSGAAEAFF. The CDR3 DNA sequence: TGTGCCAGCAGCCCCTCGGGGGCGGCTGAAGCTTTCTTT. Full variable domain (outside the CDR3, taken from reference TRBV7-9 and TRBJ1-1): DTGVSQNPRHKITKRGQNVTFRCDPISEHNRLYWYRQTLGQGPEFLTYFQNEAQLEKSRLLSDRFSAERPKGSFSTLEIQRTEQGDSAMYLCASSPSGAAEAFFGQGTRLTVV.

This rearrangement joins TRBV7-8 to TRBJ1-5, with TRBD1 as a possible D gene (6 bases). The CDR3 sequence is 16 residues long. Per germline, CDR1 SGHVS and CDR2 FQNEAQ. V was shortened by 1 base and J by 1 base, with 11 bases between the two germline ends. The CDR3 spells CASSLDWGASNQPQHF. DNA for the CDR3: TGTGCCAGCAGCTTAGATTGGGGGGCAAGCAATCAGCCCCAGCATTTT.

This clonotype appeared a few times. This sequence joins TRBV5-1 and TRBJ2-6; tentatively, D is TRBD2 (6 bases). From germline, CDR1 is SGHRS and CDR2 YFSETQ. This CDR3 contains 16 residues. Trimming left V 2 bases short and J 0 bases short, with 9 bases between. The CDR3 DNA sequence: TGCGCCAGCAGCTTTACGGGAGTCTCTGGGGCCAACGTCCTGACTTTC. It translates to CASSFTGVSGANVLTF.

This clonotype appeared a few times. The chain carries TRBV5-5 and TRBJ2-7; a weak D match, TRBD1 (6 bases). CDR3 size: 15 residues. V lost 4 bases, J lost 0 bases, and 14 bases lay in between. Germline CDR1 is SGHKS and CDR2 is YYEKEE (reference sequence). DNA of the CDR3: TGTGCCAGCAGCGAACGGACAGTAGCCTCCTACGAGCAGTACTTC. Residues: CASSERTVASYEQYF. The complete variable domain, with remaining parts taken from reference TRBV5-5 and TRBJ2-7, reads DAGVTQSPTHLIKTRGQQVTLRCSPISGHKSVSWYQQVLGQGPQFIFQYYEKEERGRGNFPDRFSARQFPNYSSELNVNALLLGDSALYLCASSERTVASYEQYFGPGTRLTVT.

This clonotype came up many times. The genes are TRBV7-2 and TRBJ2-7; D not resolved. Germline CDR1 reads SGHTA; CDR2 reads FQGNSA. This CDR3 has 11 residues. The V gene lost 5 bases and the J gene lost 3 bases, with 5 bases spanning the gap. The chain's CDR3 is CASSLRYEQYF. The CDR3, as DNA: TGTGCCAGCAGCCTCCGCTACGAGCAGTACTTC.

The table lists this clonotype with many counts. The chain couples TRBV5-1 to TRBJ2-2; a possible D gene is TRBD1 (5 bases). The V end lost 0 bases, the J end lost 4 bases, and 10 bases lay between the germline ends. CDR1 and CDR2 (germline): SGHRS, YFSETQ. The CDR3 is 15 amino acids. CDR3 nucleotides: TGCGCCAGCAGCTTGGAGTCTCAGGGCACCGGGGAGCTGTTTTTT. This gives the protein CASSLESQGTGELFF.

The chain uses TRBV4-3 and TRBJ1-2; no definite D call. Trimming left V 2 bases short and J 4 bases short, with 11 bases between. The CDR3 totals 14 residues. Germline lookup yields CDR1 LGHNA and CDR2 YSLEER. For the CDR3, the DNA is TGCGCCAGCAGCCAAAACAGCGTCGGCTATGGCTACACCTTC. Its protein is CASSQNSVGYGYTF.

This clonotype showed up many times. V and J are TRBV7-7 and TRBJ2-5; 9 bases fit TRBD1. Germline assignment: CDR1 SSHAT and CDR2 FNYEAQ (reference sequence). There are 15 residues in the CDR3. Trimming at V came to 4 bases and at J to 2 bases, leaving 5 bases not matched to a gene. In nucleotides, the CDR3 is TGTGCCAGCAGCTCGGGACAGGGAGTACAAGAGACCCAGTACTTC. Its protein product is CASSSGQGVQETQYF.

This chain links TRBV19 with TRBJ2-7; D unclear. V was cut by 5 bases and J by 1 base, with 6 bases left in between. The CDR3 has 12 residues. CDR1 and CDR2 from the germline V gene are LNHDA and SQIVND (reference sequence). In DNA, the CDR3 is TGTGCCAGTAGTTCCGGTTCCTACGAGCAGTACTTC. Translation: CASSSGSYEQYF.

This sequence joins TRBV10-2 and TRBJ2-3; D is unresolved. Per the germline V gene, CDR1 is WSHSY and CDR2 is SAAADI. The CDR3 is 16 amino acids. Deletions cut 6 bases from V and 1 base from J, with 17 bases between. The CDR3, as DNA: TGCGCCAGCAGCGCTTTCATCTGGGTAGGCACAGATACGCAGTATTTT. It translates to CASSAFIWVGTDTQYF.

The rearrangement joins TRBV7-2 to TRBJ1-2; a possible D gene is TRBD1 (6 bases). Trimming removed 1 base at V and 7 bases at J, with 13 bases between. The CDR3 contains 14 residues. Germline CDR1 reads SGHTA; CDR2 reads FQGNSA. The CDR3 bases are TGTGCCAGCAGCTTAGATAACAGGGTTATTGGCTACACCTTC. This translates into CASSLDNRVIGYTF.

Here the CDR3 reads CASSHTAGTGGEGAFF. The CDR3 DNA follows: TGTGCCAGCAGCCATACGGCCGGGACAGGGGGCGAGGGAGCTTTCTTT. The chain has TRBV5-4 and TRBJ1-1, with TRBD1 matching over 12 bases. The CDR3 is made up of 16 amino acids. Germline values: CDR1 SGHNT, CDR2 YYREEE (reference sequence). The V and J ends lost 4 bases and 10 bases, in that order; junction bases with no gene match: 14.

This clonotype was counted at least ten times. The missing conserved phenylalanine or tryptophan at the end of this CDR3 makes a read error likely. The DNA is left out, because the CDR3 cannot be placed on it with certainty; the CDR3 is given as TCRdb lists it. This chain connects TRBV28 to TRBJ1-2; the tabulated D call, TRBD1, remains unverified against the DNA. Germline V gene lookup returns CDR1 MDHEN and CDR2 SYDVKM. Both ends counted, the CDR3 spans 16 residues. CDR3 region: CASSEPGGRFGLSRLH.

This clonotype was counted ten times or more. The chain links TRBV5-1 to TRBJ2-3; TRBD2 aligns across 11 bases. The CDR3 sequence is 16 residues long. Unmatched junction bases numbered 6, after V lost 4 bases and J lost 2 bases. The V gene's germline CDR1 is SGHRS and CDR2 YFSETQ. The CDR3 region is CASSPLAGGTTDTQYF. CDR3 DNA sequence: TGCGCCAGCAGCCCCTTAGCGGGGGGGACCACAGATACGCAGTATTTT. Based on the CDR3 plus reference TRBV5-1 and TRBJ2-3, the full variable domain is KAGVTQTPRYLIKTRGQQVTLSCSPISGHRSVSWYQQTPGQGLQFLFEYFSETQRNKGNFPGRFSGRQFSNSRSEMNVSTLELGDSALYLCASSPLAGGTTDTQYFGPGTRLTVL.

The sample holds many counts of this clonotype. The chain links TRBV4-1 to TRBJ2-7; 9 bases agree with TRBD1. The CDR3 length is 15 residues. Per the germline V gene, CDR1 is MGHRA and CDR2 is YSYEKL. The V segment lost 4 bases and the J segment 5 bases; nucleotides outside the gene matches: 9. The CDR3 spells CASSRGTGRVDEQYV. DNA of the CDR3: TGCGCCAGCAGCCGAGGGACAGGGAGGGTTGACGAGCAGTACGTC.

CDR3: CASSYGPGINEQFF. The CDR3 nucleotides read TGTGCCAGCAGCTACGGACCAGGGATCAATGAGCAGTTCTTC. The gene calls are TRBV5-4 and TRBJ2-1, with D maybe TRBD1 (5 bases). Trimming took off 3 bases at V and 6 bases at J, with 13 bases between the two ends. CDR1 and CDR2 from the germline V gene are SGHNT and YYREEE (reference sequence). The CDR3 runs 14 residues. The variable domain in full, completed from reference TRBV5-4 and TRBJ2-1, reads ETGVTQSPTHLIKTRGQQVTLRCSSQSGHNTVSWYQQALGQGPQFIFQYYREEENGRGNFPPRFSGLQFPNYSSELNVNALELDDSALYLCASSYGPGINEQFFGPGTRLTVL.

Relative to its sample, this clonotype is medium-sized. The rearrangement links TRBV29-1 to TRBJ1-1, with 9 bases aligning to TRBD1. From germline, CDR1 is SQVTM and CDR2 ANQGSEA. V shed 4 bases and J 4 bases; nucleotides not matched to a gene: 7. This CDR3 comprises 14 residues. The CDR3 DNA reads TGCAGCGTTGTACTTCTACAGGGGGCCACTGAAGCTTTCTTT. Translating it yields CSVVLLQGATEAFF. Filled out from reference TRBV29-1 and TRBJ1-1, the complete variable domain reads SAVISQKPSRDICQRGTSLTIQCQVDSQVTMMFWYRQQPGQSLTLIATANQGSEATYESGFVIDKFPISRPNLTFSTLTVSNMSPEDSSIYLCSVVLLQGATEAFFGQGTRLTVV.

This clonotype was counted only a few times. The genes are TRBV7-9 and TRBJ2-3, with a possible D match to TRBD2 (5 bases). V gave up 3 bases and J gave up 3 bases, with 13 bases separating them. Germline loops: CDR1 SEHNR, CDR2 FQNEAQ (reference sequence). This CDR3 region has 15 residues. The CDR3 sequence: CASSFLSGTTDTQYF. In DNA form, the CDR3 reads TGTGCCAGCAGCTTCCTCAGCGGAACTACAGATACGCAGTATTTT.

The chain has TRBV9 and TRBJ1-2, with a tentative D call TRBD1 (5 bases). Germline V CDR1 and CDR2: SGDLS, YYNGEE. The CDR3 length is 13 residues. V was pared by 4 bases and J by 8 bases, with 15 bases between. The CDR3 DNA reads TGTGCCAGCAGCTTACAGGTTGATGGCGGCTACACCTTC. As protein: CASSLQVDGGYTF.

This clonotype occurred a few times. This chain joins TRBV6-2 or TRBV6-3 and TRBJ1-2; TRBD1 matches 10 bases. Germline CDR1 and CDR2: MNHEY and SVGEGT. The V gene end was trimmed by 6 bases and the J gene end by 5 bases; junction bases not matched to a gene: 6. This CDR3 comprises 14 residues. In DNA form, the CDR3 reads TGTGCCAGCAGGACTCCGGGACAGGGGTATGGCTACACCTTC. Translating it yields CASRTPGQGYGYTF.

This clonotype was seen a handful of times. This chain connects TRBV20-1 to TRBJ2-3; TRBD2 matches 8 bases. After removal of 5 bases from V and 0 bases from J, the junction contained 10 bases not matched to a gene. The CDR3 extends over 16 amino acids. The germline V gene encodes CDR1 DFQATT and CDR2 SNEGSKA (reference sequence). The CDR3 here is CSALPSGGFSTDTQYF. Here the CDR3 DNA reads TGCAGTGCTCTTCCCAGCGGGGGATTTAGCACAGATACGCAGTATTTT.

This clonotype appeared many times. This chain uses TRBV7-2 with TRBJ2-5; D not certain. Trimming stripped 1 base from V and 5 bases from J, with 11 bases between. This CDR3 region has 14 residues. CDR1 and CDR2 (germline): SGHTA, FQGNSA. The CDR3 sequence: CASSLGFRGETQYF. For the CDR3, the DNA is TGTGCCAGCAGCTTAGGGTTCCGTGGGGAGACCCAGTACTTC.